Listed below are T cell receptor beta chains from one sample, sequenced in a study of blood T cell repertoires in COVID-19. Assay: immunoSEQ multiplex PCR; the TCRdb copy retains only in-frame clones and omits some. Altogether approximately 82,000 clones are present, 85% to 95% being singletons, with the ten largest covering approximately 6.3%. Sequencing was done on a sample of peripheral blood. These receptor sequences come from a woman aged 55 to 70 with active COVID-19. CDR3s include the opening cysteine and the closing phenylalanine or tryptophan. The D gene is left open where the match is weak. Clone size is shown for a subset of rows, as once, few, many or a class of expanded clone.

d_call | j_call | clone_size | v_call | cdr3_length | cdr3_nt | cdr3_aa
NA | TRBJ2-3 | NA | TRBV4-3 | 17 | TGCGCCAGCAGCCAAGATTGGCCTAGACGGGTCCCAGATACGCAGTATTTT | CASSQDWPRRVPDTQYF
NA | TRBJ2-3 | NA | TRBV3-1/TRBV3-2 | 15 | TGTGCCAGCAGCCAACGTAATCGACTCCCAGATACGCAGTATTTT | CASSQRNRLPDTQYF
NA | TRBJ2-3 | NA | TRBV2 | 16 | TGTGCCAGCTCTCCGGGACATTGGGAGCGCACAGATACGCAGTATTTT | CASSPGHWERTDTQYF
TRBD1 | TRBJ1-5 | NA | TRBV7-2 | 16 | TGTGCCAGCAGCTTAGTGCCAGGGGGTCGCAATCAGCCCCAGCATTTT | CASSLVPGGRNQPQHF
NA | TRBJ1-1 | NA | TRBV28 | 12 | TGTGCCAGCAGTTTTATAGGAGCTGAAGCTTTCTTT | CASSFIGAEAFF
TRBD2 | TRBJ2-5 | once | TRBV3-1/TRBV3-2 | 14 | TGTGCCAGCAGCCATGGGGGGGTGGCCGAGACCCAGTACTTC | CASSHGGVAETQYF
NA | TRBJ1-4 | NA | TRBV6-5 | 13 | TGTGCCACTGCGATGGCAACTAATGAAAAACTGTTTTTT | CATAMATNEKLFF
NA | TRBJ2-5 | NA | TRBV11-2 | 14 | TGTGCCAGCAGCCAAGATGGAGGGGAGGAGACCCAGTACTTC | CASSQDGGEETQYF
TRBD2 | TRBJ2-5 | once | TRBV7-2 | 15 | TGTGCCAGCAGCTCTAGCGGGGGGGCGTATGAGACCCAGTACTTC | CASSSSGGAYETQYF
TRBD2 | TRBJ2-2 | NA | TRBV4-1 | 18 | TGCGCCAGCAGCCAAGGTGGGCGGGGGGCCCGAAGCACCGGGGAGCTGTTTTTT | CASSQGGRGARSTGELFF
TRBD2 | TRBJ2-3 | NA | TRBV27 | 15 | TGTGCCAGCAGTTTAAATAGCGGGGTCACAGATACGCAGTATTTT | CASSLNSGVTDTQYF
NA | TRBJ1-6 | NA | TRBV30 | 12 | TGTGCCTGGGCCCATGCGGATTCACCCCTCCACTTT | CAWAHADSPLHF
NA | TRBJ2-3 | NA | TRBV20-1 | 11 | TGCAGTTCCCTCTCGGTGGATACGCAGTATTTT | CSSLSVDTQYF
TRBD1 | TRBJ2-5 | NA | TRBV6-4 | 13 | TGTGCCAGCAGTGGGGACAGGGGAGAGACCCAGTACTTC | CASSGDRGETQYF
TRBD1 | TRBJ1-1 | NA | TRBV28 | 16 | TGTGCCAGCAGTTTTGGGGACAGTCTTATGAACACTGAAGCTTTCTTT | CASSFGDSLMNTEAFF
NA | TRBJ2-7 | NA | TRBV5-5 | 14 | TGTGCCAGCAGCCGCCAATCTGGCACCTACGAGCAGTACTTC | CASSRQSGTYEQYF
TRBD1 | TRBJ1-4 | few | TRBV28 | 15 | TGTGCCAGCAGTTATGTGACAGGGGGGGATGAAAAACTGTTTTTT | CASSYVTGGDEKLFF
NA | TRBJ2-7 | once | TRBV5-6 | 13 | TGTGCCAGCAGCTTGCGGGGAACTGTCGAGCAGTACTTC | CASSLRGTVEQYF
TRBD1 | TRBJ2-6 | NA | TRBV7-9 | 15 | TGTGCCAGCTTGCAGGGGGCGGGCGGGGCCAACGTCCTGACTTTC | CASLQGAGGANVLTF
TRBD1 | TRBJ2-5 | many | TRBV7-2 | 15 | TGTGCCAGCAGCTTACCTGGACAGGGGCGGGAGACCCAGTACTTC | CASSLPGQGRETQYF
NA | TRBJ1-5 | NA | TRBV10-2 | 12 | TGCGCCAGCAGCCTACGGGATCAGCCCCAGCATTTT | CASSLRDQPQHF
NA | TRBJ1-2 | NA | TRBV12-3/TRBV12-4 | 13 | TGTGCCAGCAGTTTTGGGGAGGCCTATGGCTACACCTTC | CASSFGEAYGYTF
TRBD1 | TRBJ1-5 | NA | TRBV28 | 16 | TGTGCCAGCAGTTTATTGGGACAGGGGATAGTTCAGCCCCAGCATTTT | CASSLLGQGIVQPQHF
TRBD1 | TRBJ1-1 | NA | TRBV29-1 | 13 | TGCAGCGGGATCCAGGGGGCCGTCACTGAAGCTTTCTTT | CSGIQGAVTEAFF
NA | TRBJ1-5 | NA | TRBV7-9 | 14 | TGTGCCAGCAGCCCCGCGGAGGGCGGTCAGCCCCAGCATTTT | CASSPAEGGQPQHF
NA | TRBJ1-2 | NA | TRBV11-3 | 15 | TGTGCCAGCAGCTTATCGCGGGGGAACAGTTATGGCTACACCTTC | CASSLSRGNSYGYTF
NA | TRBJ2-1 | NA | TRBV28 | 16 | TGTGCCAGCAGTCTAATCCAAGGAGGGGCTAACAATGAGCAGTTCTTC | CASSLIQGGANNEQFF
TRBD1 | TRBJ2-5 | NA | TRBV2 | 12 | TGTGCCAGAACAGGGGTAGGAGAGACCCAGTACTTC | CARTGVGETQYF
NA | TRBJ2-3 | NA | TRBV11-3 | 15 | TGTGCCAGCAGTTCTATGGGCCAGTACACAGATACGCAGTATTTT | CASSSMGQYTDTQYF
NA | TRBJ1-5 | once | TRBV7-2 | 17 | TGTGCCAGCAGCTTAGGGCAGGGTAAGGGGAGCAATCAGCCCCAGCATTTT | CASSLGQGKGSNQPQHF
TRBD2 | TRBJ2-7 | NA | TRBV19 | 16 | TGTGCCAGTAGTATAGATCGACTAGCGGGGGCCTACGAGCAGTACTTC | CASSIDRLAGAYEQYF
TRBD1 | TRBJ1-1 | NA | TRBV9 | 16 | TGTGCCAGCAGCCCCCGCCCCCCGGGACAGGGGATAGAAGCTTTCTTT | CASSPRPPGQGIEAFF
TRBD1 | TRBJ1-2 | NA | TRBV5-1 | 15 | TGCGCCAGCAGCGGAGGGACAGGGGGGAACTATGGCTACACCTTC | CASSGGTGGNYGYTF
NA | TRBJ2-5 | NA | TRBV6-5 | 16 | TGTGCCAGCAGTTACGGGGGGCTAGCGGTCCGTGAGACCCAGTACTTC | CASSYGGLAVRETQYF
NA | TRBJ1-1 | NA | TRBV7-2 | 15 | TGTGCCAGCAGCTTAGAGGGAGGATGGGGCACTGAAGCTTTCTTT | CASSLEGGWGTEAFF
TRBD1 | TRBJ2-7 | NA | TRBV5-1 | 14 | TGCGCCAGCAGCTCCGGGACAGGGTCGTACGAGCAGTACTTC | CASSSGTGSYEQYF
TRBD1 | TRBJ2-7 | NA | TRBV4-2 | 16 | TGTGCCAGCAGCCAAGATGGGGAACAGGGGGCCCTCGAGCAGTACTTC | CASSQDGEQGALEQYF
TRBD2 | TRBJ2-7 | NA | TRBV18 | 15 | TGTGCCAGCTCAAGGGAAGCGGGGGGGAACTACGAGCAGTACTTC | CASSREAGGNYEQYF
TRBD1 | TRBJ1-2 | NA | TRBV29-1 | 14 | TGCAGCGCATCCGGGACAGGGGGTTGGTATGGCTACACCTTC | CSASGTGGWYGYTF
TRBD2 | TRBJ2-1 | few | TRBV9 | 17 | TGTGCCAGCAGCGTAGATCTAGCGGGGGCCATTTACAATGAGCAGTTCTTC | CASSVDLAGAIYNEQFF
NA | TRBJ2-1 | NA | TRBV12-5 | 12 | NA | CASVGEGTPPFF
NA | TRBJ2-2 | NA | TRBV18 | 15 | TGTGCCAGCTCACCAAGAGAGGCGAACACCGGGGAGCTGTTTTTT | CASSPREANTGELFF
NA | TRBJ1-6 | NA | TRBV1 | 16 | TGCACCAGCAGCCGCCTAAGGACAGTTCTAGAGTCACCCCTCCACTTT | CTSSRLRTVLESPLHF
TRBD2 | TRBJ2-1 | NA | TRBV2 | 17 | TGTGCCAGCAGTGCGAGAGGGACTAGCGGAGCCTACAATGAGCAGTTCTTC | CASSARGTSGAYNEQFF
NA | TRBJ2-1 | NA | TRBV7-2 | 15 | TGTGCCAGCAGCTCACAGGGAAGTAGGGGCAATGAGCAGTTCTTC | CASSSQGSRGNEQFF
TRBD2 | TRBJ2-1 | few | TRBV4-1 | 16 | TGCGCCAGCAGCCAAGAAAGGACTAGGTTCTACAATGAGCAGTTCTTC | CASSQERTRFYNEQFF
NA | TRBJ1-4 | once | TRBV6-1 | 17 | TGTGCCAGCAGTGACGCTACACGGCGGGGTGGGTATGAAAAACTGTTTTTT | CASSDATRRGGYEKLFF
NA | TRBJ2-7 | NA | TRBV11-2 | 14 | TGTGCCAGCAGCCGCGCGGTCCAAAACTACGAGCAGTACTTC | CASSRAVQNYEQYF
TRBD1 | TRBJ1-5 | few | TRBV2 | 15 | TGTGCCAGCAGTGAAATGGGACAGGGGAGTCAGCCCCAGCATTTT | CASSEMGQGSQPQHF
NA | TRBJ1-5 | NA | TRBV6-1 | 13 | TGTGCCAGCAGTGAAGCTTCAGATGGGCCCCAGCATTTT | CASSEASDGPQHF
TRBD1 | TRBJ1-2 | NA | TRBV4-3 | 13 | TGCGCCAGCAGCCGACAGGGGGCAAATGGCTACACCTTC | CASSRQGANGYTF
NA | TRBJ2-3 | NA | TRBV11-2 | 14 | TGTGCCAGCAGGACGGGACTTTTCACAGATACGCAGTATTTT | CASRTGLFTDTQYF
NA | TRBJ1-1 | NA | TRBV27 | 14 | TGTGCCAGCAGTAATCGGCAGGGGAACACTGAAGCTTTCTTT | CASSNRQGNTEAFF
TRBD1 | TRBJ2-5 | NA | TRBV28 | 15 | TGTGCCAGCAGTTTATCCGGGACAGGGAAAGAGACCCAGTACTTC | CASSLSGTGKETQYF
NA | TRBJ1-1 | NA | TRBV20-1 | 11 | TGCAGTGTTGCGGAGAACACTGAAGCTTTCTTT | CSVAENTEAFF